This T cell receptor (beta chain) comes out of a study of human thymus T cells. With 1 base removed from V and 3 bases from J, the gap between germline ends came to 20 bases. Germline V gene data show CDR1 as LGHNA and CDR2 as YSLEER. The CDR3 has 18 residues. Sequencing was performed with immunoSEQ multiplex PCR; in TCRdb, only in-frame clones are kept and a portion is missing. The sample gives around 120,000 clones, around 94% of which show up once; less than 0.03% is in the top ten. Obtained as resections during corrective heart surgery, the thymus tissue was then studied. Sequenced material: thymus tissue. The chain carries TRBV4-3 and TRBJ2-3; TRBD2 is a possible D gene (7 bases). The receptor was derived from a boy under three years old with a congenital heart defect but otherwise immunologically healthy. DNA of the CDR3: TGCGCCAGCAGCCAAGGAGGGTACCGGGGGGCAGAAACAGATACGCAGTATTTT. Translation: CASSQGGYRGAETDTQYF.